Included here is one T cell receptor (beta chain) sequence, with context. Its specificity is not known. Mismatch with germline at one junction end may stem from a read error. The entry originates in a study of blood T cells in healthy people across ages. Study context: Every two T cells gave about one barcoded beta molecule via template switching. General observations from the study: Measured against age, TCR beta diversity per million T cells decreased in a roughly linear manner. Possibly, changes in expanded clonotypes were confounded because donor CMV status was unknown.

Using a J-beta primer mix together with a sample-barcoded 5' primer, a second PCR was run for roughly 6 to 12 cycles. TCRdb analysed the 5' RACE reads with MiXCR anew, one entry per CDR3 protein. The sample has 1.4 million to 1.5 million distinct CDR3 sequences, approximately 42% seen once. CDR1 is SEHNR and CDR2 is FQNEAQ in the germline V gene (reference sequence). The CDR3 totals 14 residues. The sequence came from a young woman in good health. Source material: blood. This chain uses TRBV7-9 with TRBJ2-4; 7 nucleotides agree with TRBD1. The better agreement between TRBJ2-7 and the DNA end casts doubt on the J call. The CDR3, as DNA: TGTGCCGGCAGCTTAGCTCAGGGGGTGTACGAGCAGTACTTC. Protein sequence: CAGSLAQGVYEQYF.